The clone carrying this T cell receptor (beta chain) was seen just once. The entry originates in a study of T cell changes during pregnancy in multiple sclerosis. The repertoire was sequenced with immunoSEQ multiplex PCR; TCRdb's copy has only in-frame clones and lacks some. Here the sample spans about 28,000 clones, roughly 89% being singletons. The length of the CDR3 is 12 residues. Germline-derived CDR1 and CDR2 are GTSNPN and SVGIG (reference sequence). The TCR sequence derives from a female donor with multiple sclerosis, enrolled in a pregnancy study. The genes are TRBV30 and TRBJ1-3; D is possibly TRBD1 (6 bases). Sequencing was performed on CD4+ T cells from peripheral blood mononuclear cells, taken in the second trimester of pregnancy. This CDR3 reads CALGTRGNTIYF. The CDR3, as DNA: TGTGCACTGGGGACACGGGGAAACACCATATATTTT.